These 11 T cell receptor beta chains were all obtained from the same sample, sequenced in a study of graft-versus-host responses after intestinal transplantation. TCRdb's copy holds only in-frame clones and misses some; the assay was immunoSEQ multiplex PCR. The profile shows roughly 10,000 clones, roughly 32% of them singletons. Sequenced material: alloreactive CD4+ T cells from a mixed lymphocyte reaction culture, taken before transplantation. Described subset: CFSE-low proliferating T cells sorted from roughly six-day pre-transplant mixed lymphocyte reaction (GvH or HvG direction). The receptors shown here come from a human patient who was an organ donor for intestinal transplantation.

This clone is categorized as medium-sized (0.01 to 0.1%). V usage is TRBV5-1 and J usage is TRBJ2-3; 7 bases agree with TRBD2. The CDR3 totals 17 residues. V lost 0 bases, J lost 0 bases, and 7 bases stayed unmatched. Germline loops: CDR1 SGHRS, CDR2 YFSETQ. CDR3: CASSLARLASSTDTQYF. CDR3 in DNA: TGCGCCAGCAGCTTGGCCCGACTAGCTTCTAGCACAGATACGCAGTATTTT.

By sample share, this clone is large (0.1 to 1%). The rearrangement links TRBV10-3 to TRBJ1-5; D perhaps matches TRBD1 (6 bases). Germline CDR1 reads ENHRY; CDR2 reads SYGVKD. The CDR3 contains 15 residues. The V end was cut by 3 bases, the J end by 4 bases, with 13 bases between. The CDR3 DNA sequence: TGTGCCATCAGTGATTGGTTGACAGGTAATCAGCCCCAGCATTTT. It translates to CAISDWLTGNQPQHF.

By sample fraction, this clone is medium-sized. This chain links TRBV10-2 with TRBJ1-1; D gene ambiguous. The V end was cut by 7 bases, the J end by 8 bases, with 17 bases between. CDR1 is WSHSY and CDR2 is SAAADI in the germline V gene. The CDR3 covers 13 residues. For the CDR3, the DNA is TGCGCCAGCACCACTATGGTTCGGGTCGAAGCTTTCTTT. Protein sequence: CASTTMVRVEAFF.

This clone was found a few times. V is TRBV5-6 and J is TRBJ1-3, with 7 bases lining up with TRBD1. The CDR3 totals 14 residues. Germline CDR1 reads SGHDT; CDR2 reads YYEEEE. V trimming: 4 bases; J trimming: 2 bases; junction bases outside the gene matches: 3. For the CDR3, the DNA is TGTGCCAGCAGCCCACAGGGGACTGGAAACACCATATATTTT. Amino acids: CASSPQGTGNTIYF.

The V call is TRBV9, the J call TRBJ2-3; D ambiguous. The CDR3 contains 13 residues. Trimming took 0 bases from V and 1 from J, leaving 3 bases between them. Germline-derived CDR1 and CDR2 are SGDLS and YYNGEE. The CDR3: CASSVGGTDTQYF. In DNA form, the CDR3 reads TGTGCCAGCAGCGTAGGGGGCACAGATACGCAGTATTTT.

The J gene is TRBJ1-4, the V gene TRBV28; TRBD1 is a possible D gene (5 bases). The germline V gene encodes CDR1 MDHEN and CDR2 SYDVKM. The CDR3 runs to 14 residues. Trimming removed 2 bases from V and 7 bases from J, with 11 bases in between. The CDR3 spells CASSLGGLSEKLFF. In nucleotides, the CDR3 is TGTGCCAGCAGTTTAGGGGGGTTGAGTGAAAAACTGTTTTTT. Looking up the rest from reference TRBV28 and TRBJ1-4 gives the full variable domain: DVKVTQSSRYLVKRTGEKVFLECVQDMDHENMFWYRQDPGLGLRLIYFSYDVKMKEKGDIPEGYSVSREKKERFSLILESASTNQTSMYLCASSLGGLSEKLFFGSGTQLSVL.

This clone has more than one count but fewer than ten. The chain links TRBV30 to TRBJ1-1; no reliable D call. This CDR3 contains 11 residues. In germline, CDR1 is GTSNPN, CDR2 SVGIG (reference sequence). Trimming removed 0 bases from V and 7 bases from J, with 6 bases in between. The CDR3 sequence: CAWSVPDEAFF. The CDR3 bases are TGTGCCTGGAGTGTACCAGATGAAGCTTTCTTT.

This chain links TRBV7-6 with TRBJ2-7; 10 bases agree with TRBD1. The CDR3 totals 14 residues. V lost 4 bases, J lost 2 bases, and 2 bases stayed unmatched. From germline, CDR1 is SGHVS and CDR2 FNYEAQ. The CDR3, as DNA: TGTGCCAGCAGCTCCGGACAGGGGGCCTACGAGCAGTACTTC. It specifies CASSSGQGAYEQYF.

The gene calls are TRBV7-9 and TRBJ1-1; D gene uncertain. The CDR3 has 15 residues. Trimming pared 2 bases from V and 2 bases from J, leaving 12 bases between. Germline loops: CDR1 SEHNR, CDR2 FQNEAQ (reference sequence). CDR3 sequence reads: CASSLILGLNTEAFF. The DNA of the CDR3 is TGTGCCAGCAGCTTAATACTAGGTTTAAACACTGAAGCTTTCTTT.

V usage is TRBV4-1 and J usage is TRBJ1-6; 8 bases are a match to TRBD1. The CDR3 spans 16 residues. CDR1 is MGHRA, CDR2 YSYEKL, per germline. V lost 0 bases to trimming and J lost 10 bases; unmatched junction nucleotides: 8. In DNA form, the CDR3 reads TGCGCCAGCAGCCAAGATACTAGCAGGGGGCTGTCACCCCTCCACTTT. Translated: CASSQDTSRGLSPLHF.

The chain couples TRBV6-1 to TRBJ1-2, with D hard to call. Trimming removed 0 bases from V and 5 bases from J, with 16 bases in between. The CDR3 contains 16 residues. Germline loops: CDR1 MNHNS, CDR2 SASEGT. In DNA, the CDR3 is TGTGCCAGCAGTGAAGCGCCCCCAGGAGGAGGGTATGGCTACACCTTC. Protein product: CASSEAPPGGGYGYTF.